The rows below give T cell receptor beta chains drawn from one sample of a study of T cell responses to AZD1222 COVID-19 vaccine. Some clones are missing from TCRdb's copy, which holds only in-frame ones; the method was immunoSEQ multiplex PCR. The table includes about 150,000 clones, roughly nine tenths detected once. Sample: peripheral blood, taken on day 0 of AZD1222 vaccination. The receptors stem from an adult in good health. CDR3s include the opening cysteine and the closing phenylalanine or tryptophan. A D gene is named only where the DNA matches it firmly. Clone size is not always given. Where it is, it says once, few, many or a class for expanded clones.

j_call,d_call,clone_size,v_call,cdr3_nt,cdr3_aa
TRBJ2-7,NA,few,TRBV12-5,TGTGCTAGTGCCTTGGGGCAGGCAAACTCCTACGAGCAGTACTTC,CASALGQANSYEQYF
TRBJ2-7,NA,NA,TRBV11-3,TGTGCCAGCAGCTTACACCGGACGGGGATCTACGAGCAGTACTTC,CASSLHRTGIYEQYF
TRBJ1-1,TRBD1,NA,TRBV6-5,TGTGCCAGCAGTCGGACAGGGGAAGCTTTCTTT,CASSRTGEAFF
TRBJ1-1,NA,NA,TRBV5-1,TGCGCCAGCAGCTTGGCTGTCAGGGGGAACACTGAAGCTTTCTTT,CASSLAVRGNTEAFF
TRBJ2-3,TRBD1,NA,TRBV29-1,TGCAGCGTTGACCCCGGGACAGGTGGGGGCACAGATACGCAGTATTTT,CSVDPGTGGGTDTQYF
TRBJ1-2,NA,once,TRBV21-1,TGTGCCAGCAGCCTACTAGGGGGACGAGTCCCTTATGGCTACACCTTC,CASSLLGGRVPYGYTF
TRBJ1-3,NA,NA,TRBV6-2/TRBV6-3,TGTGCCAGCAGTTACTCGAATCCCGGAAACACCATATATTTT,CASSYSNPGNTIYF
TRBJ1-1,TRBD1,NA,TRBV19,TGTGCCAGTAGTATAAACAGGGGGGGCACTGAAGCTTTCTTT,CASSINRGGTEAFF
TRBJ2-1,NA,NA,TRBV6-6,TGTGCCAGCAGTTACGTCACGGATTACAATGAGCAGTTCTTC,CASSYVTDYNEQFF
TRBJ2-3,NA,NA,TRBV9,TGTGCCAGCAGCGTAGGCCTTGGGGCCAGGAAAAGCACAGATACGCAGTATTTT,CASSVGLGARKSTDTQYF
TRBJ1-2,NA,NA,TRBV5-1,TGCGCCAGCAAGCGGGGCCTCGGCTATGGCTACACCTTC,CASKRGLGYGYTF
TRBJ1-2,TRBD1,NA,TRBV15,TGTGCCACCAGCAGCAGACAGGGGAATGGCTACACCTTC,CATSSRQGNGYTF
TRBJ1-1,TRBD1,NA,TRBV28,TGTGCCAGCAGTACCGGGACAGGGTATGTCGCTGAAGCTTTCTTT,CASSTGTGYVAEAFF
TRBJ1-1,NA,NA,TRBV4-3,TGCGCCAGCAGCCAAGAACTAGTAGCCACTGAAGCTTTCTTT,CASSQELVATEAFF
TRBJ1-3,NA,once,TRBV12-5,TGTGCTAGTGGTTGGACCACAACGACGGACTTGGGAAACACCATATATTTT,CASGWTTTTDLGNTIYF
TRBJ1-2,NA,NA,TRBV20-1,TGCAGTGCTAGTGGCAGCACTCCTAACTATGGCTACACCTTC,CSASGSTPNYGYTF
TRBJ1-4,NA,once,TRBV5-1,TGCGCCAGCAGCTTCTCAGGGATTGAAAAACTGTTTTTT,CASSFSGIEKLFF
TRBJ2-3,TRBD1,NA,TRBV7-2,TGTGCCAGCAACCGGGACAGCAGCACAGATACGCAGTATTTT,CASNRDSSTDTQYF
TRBJ2-7,NA,NA,TRBV5-1,TGCGCCAGCAGCTTCGGGACCTACGAGCAGTACTTC,CASSFGTYEQYF
TRBJ2-2,NA,NA,TRBV7-2,TGTGCCAGCAGGCCGATCGAGTCGACCGGGGAGCTGTTTTTT,CASRPIESTGELFF
TRBJ1-5,NA,once,TRBV20-1,TGCAGTGCTAGTGGCGGGATTGTCGGCAATCAGCCCCAGCATTTT,CSASGGIVGNQPQHF
TRBJ1-3,NA,NA,TRBV5-4,TGTGCCAGCAGCCAGGGGCAGGGAGCTCGTGGAAACACCATATATTTT,CASSQGQGARGNTIYF
TRBJ2-7,TRBD1,NA,TRBV18,TGTGCCAGCTCACCCTACCGACAGGGGGTCTACGAGCAGTACTTC,CASSPYRQGVYEQYF
TRBJ1-1,TRBD1,NA,TRBV25-1,TGTGCCAGCAGCCTCAAGACAGGGACTGACACTGAAGCTTTCTTT,CASSLKTGTDTEAFF
TRBJ2-5,NA,NA,TRBV27,TGTGCCAGCAGTTTATTTTTCGGGAGCAGGGAGACCCAGTACTTC,CASSLFFGSRETQYF
TRBJ2-3,NA,NA,TRBV5-4,TGTGCCAGCAGCTTAGTAAAGGGCAGCACAGATACGCAGTATTTT,CASSLVKGSTDTQYF
TRBJ1-6,NA,once,TRBV12-3/TRBV12-4,TGTGCCAGCAGGGGGCTTAATTCACCCCTCCACTTT,CASRGLNSPLHF
TRBJ2-1,NA,NA,TRBV7-8,TGTGCCAGCAGCTCATCACGAACGGGAGCCTACAATGAGCAGTTCTTC,CASSSSRTGAYNEQFF
TRBJ1-1,NA,NA,TRBV25-1,TGTGCCAGCAGTGAATGGGAGGGGACTGAAGCTTTCTTT,CASSEWEGTEAFF
TRBJ2-7,TRBD1,NA,TRBV7-3,TGTGCCAGCAGTTCCGGACAGGGGGGCCCGGGCGAGCAGTACTTC,CASSSGQGGPGEQYF
TRBJ2-2,NA,NA,TRBV15,TGTGCCACCAGCAAGGGTGACTCGACCGGGGAGCTGTTTTTT,CATSKGDSTGELFF
TRBJ2-1,NA,NA,TRBV7-6,TGTGCCAGCAGCTTAGAGGCGTCTAGCGCCGACAATGAGCAGTTCTTC,CASSLEASSADNEQFF
TRBJ2-7,NA,NA,TRBV11-2,TGTGCCAGCAGCTCAAGGGCAAGGCAGTTCGAGCAGTACTTC,CASSSRARQFEQYF
TRBJ1-4,NA,NA,TRBV5-4,TGTGCCAGCAGCTTGGGAGGAAGTCGTGAAAAACTGTTTTTT,CASSLGGSREKLFF
TRBJ2-1,TRBD2,NA,TRBV19,TGTGCCAGTAGTATTTATGTTCGGCTAGCGGGAGACTATGAGCAGTTCTTC,CASSIYVRLAGDYEQFF
TRBJ2-2,TRBD1,NA,TRBV5-5,TGTGCCAGCAGCTTGGCTGCGACAGGGGGCGATGCCGGGGAGCTGTTTTTT,CASSLAATGGDAGELFF
TRBJ2-5,NA,NA,TRBV7-9,TGTGCCAGCAGTGGCGGGCTAGTCCGTGACTTAGAGACCCAGTACTTC,CASSGGLVRDLETQYF
TRBJ1-6,TRBD1,NA,TRBV5-1,TGCGCCAGCAGCCAAGAGACAGGGAATAATAATTCACCCCTCCACTTT,CASSQETGNNNSPLHF
TRBJ2-7,NA,NA,TRBV23-1,TGCGCCAGCAGTCAAACCGGGACAACCTACGAGCAGTACTTC,CASSQTGTTYEQYF
TRBJ1-5,TRBD1,NA,TRBV15,TGTGCCACCAGCAGGGGGGGGAACAGACAGGGTAGAAGCAATCAGCCCCAGCATTTT,CATSRGGNRQGRSNQPQHF
TRBJ2-2,NA,NA,TRBV10-3,TGTGCCATCAGTGGCCTCCCGGGACGCCAAAACACCGGGGAGCTGTTTTTT,CAISGLPGRQNTGELFF
TRBJ1-1,NA,NA,TRBV9,TGTGCCAGCAGCGTAGGCCGGATGAGCACTGAAGCTTTCTTT,CASSVGRMSTEAFF
TRBJ2-7,NA,NA,TRBV15,TGTGCCACCAGCAGAGATAACGAGCAGTACTTC,CATSRDNEQYF
TRBJ2-2,NA,NA,TRBV5-5,TGTGCCAGCAGTTTCGGAGCCGGGGCCGGGGAGCTGTTTTTT,CASSFGAGAGELFF
TRBJ2-4,TRBD1,NA,TRBV19,TGTGCCACCAGGGACAGGGGAAAAAAAAACATTCAGTACTTC,CATRDRGKKNIQYF
TRBJ1-5,TRBD1,once,TRBV30,TGTGCCTGGACAGGGGGCCGCTTTCAGCCCCAGCATTTT,CAWTGGRFQPQHF
TRBJ1-2,TRBD1,NA,TRBV6-5,TGTGCCAGCAGTTACGGGGGGACAGGGGATGGCTACACCTTC,CASSYGGTGDGYTF
TRBJ2-7,TRBD1,NA,TRBV19,TGTGCCAGTAGGATAGAAAGGGACAGGGACGAGCAGTACTTC,CASRIERDRDEQYF
TRBJ1-3,NA,NA,TRBV12-2,TGTGCAAGTCGCTTAGTTGGGTCTAACAGGGGCTCTGGAAACACCATATATTTT,CASRLVGSNRGSGNTIYF
TRBJ1-6,TRBD1,NA,TRBV5-1,TGCGCCAGCAGCTCAGGACAGGGGATAACCTATAATTCACCCCTCCACTTT,CASSSGQGITYNSPLHF
TRBJ1-3,NA,NA,TRBV29-1,TGCAGCGTTGAAACTGGAAACACCATATATTTT,CSVETGNTIYF
TRBJ1-4,NA,NA,TRBV25-1,TGTGCCAGCAGTGGCCCCGAAGAAAAACTGTTTTTT,CASSGPEEKLFF
TRBJ2-2,NA,NA,TRBV6-2/TRBV6-3,TGTGCCAGCAGTTTCCTTCAACAGGGTGGCGGGGAGCTGTTTTTT,CASSFLQQGGGELFF
TRBJ2-1,NA,NA,TRBV11-3,TGTGCCAGCAGCTTAGAAGGTAGGGAGCAGTTCTTC,CASSLEGREQFF